This TCR beta chain stems from a study of shared clonotypes between healthy human individuals (dated by TCRdb to the early 2020s). Study-wide context: A few men and two women, aged 18 to 49 years, made up the cohort. For each donor, CD4 naive and CD4 memory were each run on three plates, CD8 naive on two plates, and CD8 memory on one plate. To estimate repertoire size and how much clonotype sharing occurs between individuals, the study deeply sequenced the blood TCR repertoires of 5 or 6 healthy adults. Libraries were prepared and TCR repertoires were sequenced by different laboratories using diverse techniques, in order to increase sequencing depth and limit assay-specific biases. Between about 0.8 and 9.5 billion PBMCs per donor were obtained by leukapheresis. Broad study findings and their caveats: Sampling was restricted to blood, and TCR repertoires in tissues likely differ from the TCR repertoires found in blood. Even with the large sequencing depth, rarefaction of the sorted-subset datasets indicated that sequencing was incomplete. Based on pairwise subsampling, the degree of clonotype sharing among donors was expected to be affected by sequencing depth. The genetic and exposure-history diversity represented was limited by the small number of donors. When a few donors were compared, the shared fraction of clonotypes was 5% to 6.5% for naive CD4, approximately 3.3% for naive CD8, roughly 2.3% for memory CD4, and 0.35% to 0.5% for memory CD8. Naive subsets generally had larger estimated clonotype richness than memory subsets did. Clonotypes shared by all four sorted-subset donors showed higher generation probabilities than non-shared clonotypes.

Using the deep immunoSEQ assay, TCR CDR3 regions were amplified from genomic DNA by multiplex PCR. Genomic DNA extracted from each cell subset was distributed evenly over all wells of several immunoSEQ 96-well plates, and each plate served as one replicate. For sorted subsets, each replicate PCR was loaded with roughly 200 ng genomic DNA, equivalent to roughly 30,000 T cell genomes. Purified libraries were measured with a Qubit 3.0 fluorometer, size-checked on a Bioanalyzer 2100, and measured again with the KAPA Library Quantification kit. Each immunoSEQ 96-well plate was sequenced on its own single-read 150-cycle Illumina NextSeq 550 flow cell. The study's processing was this. The immunoSEQ output contained only junctional sequences without quality scores, so filtering could not match that applied to full-length reads. Sequences were annotated with PyIR, a Python wrapper for IgBLAST v1.9, using IMGT germline references to assign V/J genes and CDR3. Reads with weak V/J assignments (E-value above 1e-6), missing CDR3, stop codons, out-of-frame junctions, or ambiguous translated residues were removed. A V3J clonotype was defined by an identical inferred V gene, J gene, and CDR3 amino acid sequence. The percentage overlap between two repertoires was calculated by dividing the number of shared unique clonotypes by the size of the smaller repertoire. Richness of each repertoire was evaluated using RTK rarefaction, the Chao1 estimator, and Recon v2.1 estimates of unobserved clonotypes. For all TCRbeta clonotypes obtained by the gDNA method from four donors, generation probabilities were computed with OLGA. TCRdb provides this immuneACCESS table in a form limited to in-frame rearrangements. Some clones are lacking; in checked studies, under half of them reflect an unresolved V gene, and why the rest are absent is not known. From that table come the V and J calls and clone size; the DNA was used to work out D and trimming. The sample table holds 2 million or so clones, of which about 95% were seen once. Clones ranked in the top ten supply 1% to 1.3% of the sample.

CD8 naive samples consisted of CD45RO-negative cells that were positively selected for CCR7, yielding a CD45RA+CCR7+ population without TemRA cells. The donors were healthy, HIV-negative adults with no recently reported acute infections or vaccinations. Every donor was a Caucasian adult residing in Nashville, Tennessee, USA. After blood collection by leukapheresis, PBMCs were isolated using Ficoll-Histopaque density gradient centrifugation and then cryopreserved in the vapor phase of liquid nitrogen. Analytical flow cytometry was used to check the purity and quantity of every magnetically sorted T cell population. From each sorted fraction, genomic DNA was isolated and quantified by UV absorbance on a Nanodrop 2000c. Regarding this clone: Its antigen specificity is not known. No much larger clone exists at a distance of one base, and base qualities are not known.

Inclusive of the bounding cysteine and phenylalanine, the CDR3 is 15 residues long. CDR3 DNA only is kept here, 45 bases in frame from base 1. V and J are truncated by 4 bases and 1 base respectively, leaving an intervening sequence of 14 bases. Based on the germline V gene, the CDR1 and CDR2 sequences are MDHEN and SYDVKM. The sample comprised naive CD8+ T cells sorted from blood. What this sample's cell subset or site label stands for: CD45RA+CCR7+. This clonotype was obtained from a man younger than 35 in good health. The rearranged segments are TRBV28 and TRBJ2-7; the D gene is perhaps TRBD2, on 6 matching bases. CDR3 sequence: CASSWEAGSSYEQYF. The sequenced DNA is TGTGCCAGCAGTTGGGAGGCGGGGTCTTCCTACGAGCAGTACTTC.